A selection of T cell receptor beta chains follows, all from one sample in a study of blood T cells in healthy people across ages. TCRdb analysed the 5' RACE reads with MiXCR anew, one entry per CDR3 protein. The sample includes 600,000 or so distinct CDR3 sequences, approximately 21% of them seen just once. Sequences were obtained from blood. The receptor set was obtained from a man in his 70s in good health. CDR3s include the opening cysteine and the closing phenylalanine or tryptophan. A D gene is named only where the DNA matches it firmly. Where a row states a size, it is once, few, many or the class of an expanded clone; other rows omit it.

NA | TRBJ2-1 | few | TRBV28 | CASRKGESSYNEQFF | TGTGCCAGCAGAAAAGGGGAGAGCTCCTACAATGAGCAGTTCTTC
TRBD1 | TRBJ1-4 | NA | TRBV6-1 | CASSGQTGMGEKLFF | TGTGCCAGCAGTGGACAGACAGGGATGGGTGAAAAACTGTTTTTT
TRBD2 | TRBJ2-3 | NA | TRBV7-3 | CASSPQSGSGDTQYF | TGTGCCAGCAGTCCCCAAAGCGGGAGTGGAGATACGCAGTATTTT
NA | TRBJ2-1 | few | TRBV6-5 | CASRQTLGEQFF | TGTGCCAGCAGACAAACACTCGGTGAGCAGTTCTTC
NA | TRBJ1-6 | NA | TRBV2 | CASSTEGPWDSPLHF | TGTGCCAGCAGTACCGAGGGGCCTTGGGATTCACCCCTCCACTTT
NA | TRBJ2-2 | NA | TRBV5-1 | CASSLAPADTGELFF | TGCGCCAGCAGCTTGGCACCTGCAGACACCGGGGAGCTGTTTTTT
NA | TRBJ2-7 | few | TRBV7-9 | CASSVTDYEQYF | TGTGCCAGCAGCGTAACAGACTACGAGCAGTACTTC
NA | TRBJ2-3 | few | TRBV28 | CASSPRVDTQYF | TGTGCCAGCAGTCCCCGCGTGGATACGCAGTATTTT
TRBD2 | TRBJ2-4 | NA | TRBV7-2 | CASSQTSGAKNIQYF | TGTGCCAGCAGCCAGACTAGCGGTGCCAAAAACATTCAGTACTTC
NA | TRBJ2-5 | many | TRBV5-1 | CASSLRGNVETQYF | TGCGCCAGCAGCTTGAGAGGGAACGTAGAGACCCAGTACTTC
NA | TRBJ2-2 | few | TRBV11-2 | CASSFSGTRIGELFF | TGTGCCAGCAGCTTCTCCGGGACGAGGATTGGGGAGCTGTTTTTT
TRBD1 | TRBJ2-7 | NA | TRBV5-6 | CASSRTGGVWYEQYF | TGTGCCAGCAGCCGGACAGGGGGCGTGTGGTACGAGCAGTACTTC
TRBD2 | TRBJ2-5 | few | TRBV7-8 | CASSLAGLAGERETQYF | TGTGCCAGCAGCTTAGCTGGACTAGCGGGAGAGAGGGAGACCCAGTACTTC
NA | TRBJ1-1 | NA | TRBV20-1 | CSARVRTTNTEAFF | TGCAGTGCTAGAGTTAGGACAACGAACACTGAAGCTTTCTTT
NA | TRBJ2-1 | NA | TRBV11-3 | CASSSGFEQFF | TGTGCCAGCAGCTCAGGTTTTGAGCAGTTCTTC
TRBD2 | TRBJ2-1 | once | TRBV10-3 | CATGLAGNNEQFF | TGTGCCACCGGACTAGCGGGGAACAATGAGCAGTTCTTC
TRBD1 | TRBJ1-1 | NA | TRBV10-3 | CAISPGTGQNTEAFF | TGTGCCATCAGTCCCGGGACAGGGCAGAACACTGAAGCTTTCTTT
NA | TRBJ2-4 | few | TRBV28 | CASSLPGVSLTKNIQYF | TGTGCCAGCAGTTTACCGGGCGTAAGCCTAACCAAAAACATTCAGTACTTC
NA | TRBJ2-3 | NA | TRBV20-1 | CSARDLGTPLTDTQYF | TGCAGTGCTAGAGATCTAGGCACGCCCCTCACAGATACGCAGTATTTT
NA | TRBJ2-5 | few | TRBV25-1 | CASSGAEETQYF | TGTGCCAGCAGTGGAGCGGAAGAGACCCAGTACTTC
TRBD1 | TRBJ1-1 | NA | TRBV28 | CASSFAGGIATEAFF | TGTGCCAGCAGTTTCGCAGGGGGCATCGCCACTGAAGCTTTCTTT
TRBD2 | TRBJ2-5 | many | TRBV3-1 | CASSRTSGRGDQETQYF | TGTGCCAGCAGCCGGACTAGCGGGAGGGGTGACCAAGAGACCCAGTACTTC
NA | TRBJ2-7 | NA | TRBV18 | CASSPGMSSYEQYF | TGTGCCAGCTCACCGGGGATGTCCTCCTACGAGCAGTACTTC
NA | TRBJ2-3 | NA | TRBV2 | CASSVERSRTDTQYF | TGTGCCAGCAGTGTCGAACGATCTCGCACAGATACGCAGTATTTT
NA | TRBJ2-5 | NA | TRBV5-1 | CASSPQTGRYQETQYF | TGCGCCAGCAGCCCCCAGACAGGGAGGTACCAAGAGACCCAGTACTTC
NA | TRBJ1-2 | NA | TRBV12-3/TRBV12-4 | CASSPWPYGYTF | TGTGCCAGCAGTCCCTGGCCTTATGGCTACACCTTC